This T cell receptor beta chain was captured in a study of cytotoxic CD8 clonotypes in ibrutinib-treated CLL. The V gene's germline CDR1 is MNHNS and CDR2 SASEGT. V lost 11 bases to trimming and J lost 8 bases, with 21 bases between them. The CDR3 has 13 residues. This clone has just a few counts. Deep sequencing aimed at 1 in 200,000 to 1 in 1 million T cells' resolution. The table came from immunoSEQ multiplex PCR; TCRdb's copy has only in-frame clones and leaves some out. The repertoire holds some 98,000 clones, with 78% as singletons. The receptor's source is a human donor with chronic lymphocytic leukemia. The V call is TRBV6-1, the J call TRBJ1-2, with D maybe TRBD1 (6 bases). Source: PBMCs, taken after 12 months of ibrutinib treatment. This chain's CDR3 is CAAAWTAGGGYTF. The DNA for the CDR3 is TGTGCCGCGGCGTGGACAGCGGGAGGCGGCTACACCTTC.